This TCR beta chain was sequenced for a study of cytomegalovirus exposure and HLA in healthy donors. Study background: Early released data had tens of millions of unique TCRs, all coming from HLA-typed donors. Whole-study findings and limits: Cytomegalovirus-associated status was assigned to approximately 160 TCR beta chains.

There are 15 residues in the CDR3. Trimming took off 2 bases at V and 1 base at J, with 6 bases between the two ends. Germline values: CDR1 MNHEY, CDR2 SVGAGI. The PCR made use of 60 Vbeta and 13 Jbeta primers. Sequencing was performed with immunoSEQ multiplex PCR; in TCRdb, only in-frame clones are kept and a portion is missing. The repertoire holds under 200,000 clones, with about four fifths as singletons. Worth noting for this clone: Antigen specificity is unknown.

Though probably carrying unrecorded immune exposures, donors were nominally healthy at sampling. This sequence originates from a woman aged 18-29 years in good health and CMV-seronegative. The chain is built from TRBV6-5 and TRBJ2-6, with a weak D call TRBD1 (5 bases). Specimen: PBMCs. The CDR3 spells CASSYQGSGANVLTF. The CDR3 DNA is TGTGCCAGCAGTTACCAGGGATCTGGGGCCAACGTCCTGACTTTC.